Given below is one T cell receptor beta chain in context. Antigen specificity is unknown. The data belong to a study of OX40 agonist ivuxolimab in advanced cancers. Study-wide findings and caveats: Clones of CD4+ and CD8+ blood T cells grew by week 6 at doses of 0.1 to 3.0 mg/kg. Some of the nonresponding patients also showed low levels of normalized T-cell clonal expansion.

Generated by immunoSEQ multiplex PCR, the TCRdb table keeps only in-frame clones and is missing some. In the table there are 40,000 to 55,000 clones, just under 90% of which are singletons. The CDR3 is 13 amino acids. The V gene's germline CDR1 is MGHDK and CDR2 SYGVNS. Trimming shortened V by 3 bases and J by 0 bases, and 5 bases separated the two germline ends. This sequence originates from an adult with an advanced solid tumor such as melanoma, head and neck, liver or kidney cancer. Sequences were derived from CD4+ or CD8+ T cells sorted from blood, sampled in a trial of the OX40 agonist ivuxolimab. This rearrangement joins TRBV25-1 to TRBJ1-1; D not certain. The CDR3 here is CASSERVNTEAFF. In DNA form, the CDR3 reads TGTGCCAGCAGTGAGAGGGTGAACACTGAAGCTTTCTTT.